This T cell receptor beta chain is from a study of cytomegalovirus exposure and HLA in healthy donors. Study summary: From HLA-typed donors, an early data release held roughly 89 million unique TCRs. Points from the study as a whole: An analysis was carried out at a later point. It showed that HLA-associated TCR beta chains were more clonally expanded than equally common non-associated chains.

The PCR used 60 Vbeta and 13 Jbeta primers. The table came from immunoSEQ multiplex PCR; TCRdb's copy has only in-frame clones and leaves some out. The sample consists of more than 95,000 clones, 80% to 85% of them appearing once. In regard to this clone: The antigen is unknown.

V gave up 3 bases and J gave up 2 bases, with 8 bases separating them. This CDR3 has 15 amino acids. Per the germline V gene, CDR1 is MGHDK and CDR2 is SYGVNS. The chain combines TRBV25-1 with TRBJ1-6, with D possibly matching TRBD1 (5 bases). This clonotype was obtained from a woman younger than 45 in good health and CMV-seronegative. Input material: PBMCs. CDR3: CASSDQGTYNSPLHF. The CDR3 DNA reads TGTGCCAGCAGTGACCAGGGCACCTATAATTCACCCCTCCACTTT.